Below are 5 T cell receptor beta chains sequenced from a single sample in a study of cytomegalovirus exposure and HLA in healthy donors listed by TCRdb under 2017. Libraries were built with the immunoSEQ multiplex PCR assay. The multiplex PCR relied on a mix of 60 forward primers for TCR Vbeta segments and 13 reverse primers for TCR Jbeta segments. The table comes from immuneACCESS by way of TCRdb, which keeps in-frame sequences with V and J called. Part of the clones is missing from these tables; in studies checked, under half for an unresolved V gene and the rest for unknown reasons. Recorded for this sample are about 120,000 clones; approximately 80% of them occurred a single time. Approximately 11% of the sample belongs to the ten largest clones. Sequenced input: PBMCs. Every receptor here comes from a man aged 35 to 55 in good health and CMV-seropositive.

This chain connects TRBV6-6 to TRBJ1-1; D gene ambiguous. Germline loops: CDR1 MNHNY, CDR2 SVGAGI (reference sequence). Deletions cut 7 bases from V and 2 bases from J, with 11 bases between. The CDR3 is made up of 13 amino acids. The CDR3 coding sequence is TGTGCCAGCACCCGGAGGGATAACACTGAAGCTTTCTTT. The encoded protein is CASTRRDNTEAFF.

This chain uses TRBV6-5 with TRBJ2-7; 8 bases fit TRBD1. The ends lost 2 bases at V and 7 bases at J; junction bases unmatched: 7. The CDR3 extends over 14 amino acids. Germline CDR1 MNHEY, CDR2 SVGAGI. The DNA for the CDR3 is TGTGCCAGCAGTTACCTCCAGGGGGCGCGGGAGCAGTACTTC. Its protein is CASSYLQGAREQYF.

This chain joins TRBV9 and TRBJ2-3; possibly TRBD2 for D (5 bases). V shed 3 bases and J shed 1 base, with 6 bases lying between them. The CDR3 consists of 13 residues. The germline gives CDR1 SGDLS, CDR2 YYNGEE. This CDR3 is CASSGTRTDTQYF. The CDR3 nucleotides are TGTGCCAGCAGCGGGACTCGCACAGATACGCAGTATTTT.

This sequence joins TRBV6-5 and TRBJ2-1, with TRBD1 identical over 10 bases. Germline V gives CDR1 MNHEY, CDR2 SVGAGI. V lost 5 bases, J lost 0 bases, and 1 base stayed unmatched. The CDR3 is made up of 15 amino acids. The chain's CDR3 is CASSGDRGSYNEQFF. The CDR3 DNA sequence: TGTGCCAGCAGTGGGGACAGGGGCTCCTACAATGAGCAGTTCTTC.

The chain is built from TRBV5-6 and TRBJ2-4; D is possibly TRBD1 (5 bases). Trimming removed 0 bases from V and 0 bases from J, with 13 bases in between. The V gene's germline CDR1 is SGHDT and CDR2 YYEEEE. The length of the CDR3 is 17 residues. CDR3 sequence (DNA): TGTGCCAGCAGCTTGGGGTCGGCCAGGGTAGCCAAAAACATTCAGTACTTC. Amino acid sequence: CASSLGSARVAKNIQYF.